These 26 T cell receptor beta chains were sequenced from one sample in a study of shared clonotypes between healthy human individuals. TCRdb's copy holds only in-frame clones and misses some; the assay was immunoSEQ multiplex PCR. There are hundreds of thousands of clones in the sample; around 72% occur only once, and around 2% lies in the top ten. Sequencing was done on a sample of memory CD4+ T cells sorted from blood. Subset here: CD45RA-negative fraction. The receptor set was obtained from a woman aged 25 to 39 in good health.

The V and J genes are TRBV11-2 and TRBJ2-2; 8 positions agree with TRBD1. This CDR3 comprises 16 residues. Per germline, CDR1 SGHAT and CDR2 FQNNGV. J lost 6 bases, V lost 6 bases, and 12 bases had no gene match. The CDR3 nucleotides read TGTGCCAGCAGACCAGTTGGACAGGGTAGGCCCGGGGAGCTGTTTTTT. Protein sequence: CASRPVGQGRPGELFF.

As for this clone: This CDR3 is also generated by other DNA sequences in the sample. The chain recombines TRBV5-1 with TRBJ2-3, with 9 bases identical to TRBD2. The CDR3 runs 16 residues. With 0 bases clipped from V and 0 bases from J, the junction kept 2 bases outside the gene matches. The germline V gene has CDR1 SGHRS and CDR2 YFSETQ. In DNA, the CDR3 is TGCGCCAGCAGCTTGGGCACTAGCGGGAGCACAGATACGCAGTATTTT. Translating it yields CASSLGTSGSTDTQYF.

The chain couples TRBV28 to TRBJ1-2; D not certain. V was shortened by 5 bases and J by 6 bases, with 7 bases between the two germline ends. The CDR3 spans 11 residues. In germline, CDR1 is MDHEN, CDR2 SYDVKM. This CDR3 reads CASSTIDGYTF. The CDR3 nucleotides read TGTGCCAGCAGTACAATTGATGGCTACACCTTC.

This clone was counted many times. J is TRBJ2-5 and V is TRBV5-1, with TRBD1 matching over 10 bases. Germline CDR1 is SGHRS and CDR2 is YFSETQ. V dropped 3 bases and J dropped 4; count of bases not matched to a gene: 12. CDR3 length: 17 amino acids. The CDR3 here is CASSSRRDRGGSETQYF. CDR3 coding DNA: TGCGCCAGCAGCTCCCGCCGGGACAGGGGAGGATCAGAGACCCAGTACTTC.

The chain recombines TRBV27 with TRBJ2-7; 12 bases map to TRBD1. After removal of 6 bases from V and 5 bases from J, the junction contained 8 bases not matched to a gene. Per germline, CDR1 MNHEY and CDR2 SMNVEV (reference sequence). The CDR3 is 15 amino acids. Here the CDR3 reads CASRKAGQGADEQYF. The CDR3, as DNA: TGTGCCAGCAGAAAAGCGGGACAGGGGGCCGACGAGCAGTACTTC.

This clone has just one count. The CDR3 region is CASSNTGTGNNEQFF. The CDR3 nucleotides read TGTGCCAGCAGTAACACCGGGACAGGGAACAATGAGCAGTTCTTC. The chain links TRBV6-5 to TRBJ2-1; 9 nucleotides match TRBD1. The CDR3 length is 15 residues. Germline lookup yields CDR1 MNHEY and CDR2 SVGAGI. J lost 5 bases, V lost 5 bases, and 7 bases had no gene match.

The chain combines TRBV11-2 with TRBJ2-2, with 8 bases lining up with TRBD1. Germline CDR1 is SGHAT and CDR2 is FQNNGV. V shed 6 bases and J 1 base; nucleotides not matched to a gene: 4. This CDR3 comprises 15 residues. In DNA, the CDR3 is TGTGCCAGCAGACTGGGGACAGGGAACACCGGGGAGCTGTTTTTT. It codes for CASRLGTGNTGELFF.

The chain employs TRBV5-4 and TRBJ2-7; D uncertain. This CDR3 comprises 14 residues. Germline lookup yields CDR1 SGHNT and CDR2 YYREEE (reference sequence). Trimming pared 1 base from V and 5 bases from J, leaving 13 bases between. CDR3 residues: CASSLFGSRDEQYF. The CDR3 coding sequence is TGTGCCAGCAGCTTGTTCGGTTCTAGGGACGAGCAGTACTTC.

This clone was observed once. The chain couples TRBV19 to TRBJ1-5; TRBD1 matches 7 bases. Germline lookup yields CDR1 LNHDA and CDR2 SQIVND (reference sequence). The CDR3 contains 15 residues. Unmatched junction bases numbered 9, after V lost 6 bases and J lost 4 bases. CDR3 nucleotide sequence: TGTGCCAGTAGACGGGGGGGACAGCTAAATCAGCCCCAGCATTTT. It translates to CASRRGGQLNQPQHF.

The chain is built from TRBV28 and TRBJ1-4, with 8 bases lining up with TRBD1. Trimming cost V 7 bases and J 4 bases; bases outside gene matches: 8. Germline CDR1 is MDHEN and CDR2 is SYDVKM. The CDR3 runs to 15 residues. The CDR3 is CASNPQGAGNEKLFF. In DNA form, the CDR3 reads TGTGCCAGCAATCCCCAGGGGGCGGGTAATGAAAAACTGTTTTTT.

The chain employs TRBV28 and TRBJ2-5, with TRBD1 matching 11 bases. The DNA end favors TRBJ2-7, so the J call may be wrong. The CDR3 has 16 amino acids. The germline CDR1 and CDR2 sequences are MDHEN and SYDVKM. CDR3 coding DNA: TGTGCCAGCAGTCCACGCCCGGACAGGGGGCCGCACGAGCAGTACTTC. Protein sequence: CASSPRPDRGPHEQYF.

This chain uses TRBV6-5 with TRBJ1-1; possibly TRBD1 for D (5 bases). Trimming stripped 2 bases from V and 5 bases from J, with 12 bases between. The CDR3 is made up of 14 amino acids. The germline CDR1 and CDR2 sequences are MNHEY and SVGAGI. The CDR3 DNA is TGTGCCAGCAGTTACAGGGGATCAGAAACTGAAGCTTTCTTT. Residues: CASSYRGSETEAFF.

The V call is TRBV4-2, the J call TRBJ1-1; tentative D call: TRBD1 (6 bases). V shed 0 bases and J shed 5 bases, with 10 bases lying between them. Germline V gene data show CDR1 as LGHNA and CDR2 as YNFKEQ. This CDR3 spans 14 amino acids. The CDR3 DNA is TGTGCCAGCAGCCAAGACAGGGGAAGGACTGAAGCTTTCTTT. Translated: CASSQDRGRTEAFF.

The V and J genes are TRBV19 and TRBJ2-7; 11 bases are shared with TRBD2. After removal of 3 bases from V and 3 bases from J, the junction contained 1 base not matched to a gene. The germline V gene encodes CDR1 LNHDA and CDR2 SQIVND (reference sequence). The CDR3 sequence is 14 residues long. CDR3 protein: CASSMTSGDYEQYF. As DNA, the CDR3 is TGTGCCAGTAGTATGACTAGCGGGGACTACGAGCAGTACTTC.

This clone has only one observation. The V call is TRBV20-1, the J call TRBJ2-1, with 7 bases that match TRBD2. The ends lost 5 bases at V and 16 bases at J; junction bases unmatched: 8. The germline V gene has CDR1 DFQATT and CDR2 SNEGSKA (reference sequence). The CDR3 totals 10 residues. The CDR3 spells CSAYKRDAFF. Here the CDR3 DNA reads TGCAGTGCTTATAAGCGGGACGCTTTCTTC.

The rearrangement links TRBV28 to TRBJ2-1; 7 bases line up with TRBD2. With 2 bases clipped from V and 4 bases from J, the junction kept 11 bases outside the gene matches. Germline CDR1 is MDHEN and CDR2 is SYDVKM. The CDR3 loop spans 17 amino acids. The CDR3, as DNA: TGTGCCAGCAGTTTAGGACTAGATGGCCGAACTTACAATGAGCAGTTCTTC. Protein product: CASSLGLDGRTYNEQFF.

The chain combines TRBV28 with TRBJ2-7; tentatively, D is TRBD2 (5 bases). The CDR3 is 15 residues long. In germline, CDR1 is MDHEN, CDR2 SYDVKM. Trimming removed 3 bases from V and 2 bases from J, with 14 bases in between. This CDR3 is CASSLIGGQPYEQYF. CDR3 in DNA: TGTGCCAGCAGTTTGATTGGAGGCCAGCCCTACGAGCAGTACTTC.

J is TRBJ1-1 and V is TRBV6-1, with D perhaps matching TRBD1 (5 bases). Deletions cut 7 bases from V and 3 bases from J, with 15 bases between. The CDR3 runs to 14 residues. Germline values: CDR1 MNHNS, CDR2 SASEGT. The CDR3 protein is CASILKAGYTEAFF. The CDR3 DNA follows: TGTGCCAGCATCCTTAAAGCAGGGTACACTGAAGCTTTCTTT.

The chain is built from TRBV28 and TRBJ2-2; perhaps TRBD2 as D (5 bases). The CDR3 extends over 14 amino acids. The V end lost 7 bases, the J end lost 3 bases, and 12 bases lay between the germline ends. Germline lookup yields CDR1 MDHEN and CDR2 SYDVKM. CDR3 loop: CASMGVLDTGELFF. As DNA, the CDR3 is TGTGCCAGCATGGGAGTCCTGGACACCGGGGAGCTGTTTTTT.

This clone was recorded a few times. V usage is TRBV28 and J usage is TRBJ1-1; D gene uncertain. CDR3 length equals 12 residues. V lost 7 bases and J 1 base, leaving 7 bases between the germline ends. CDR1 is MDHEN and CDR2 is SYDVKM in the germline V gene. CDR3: CASIEGNTEAFF. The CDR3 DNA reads TGTGCCAGCATTGAAGGGAACACTGAAGCTTTCTTT.

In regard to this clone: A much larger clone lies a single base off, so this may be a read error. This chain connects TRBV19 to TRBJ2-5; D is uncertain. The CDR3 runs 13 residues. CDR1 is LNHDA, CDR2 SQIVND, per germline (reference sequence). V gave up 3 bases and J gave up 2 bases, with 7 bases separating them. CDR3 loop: CASSMAQQETQYF. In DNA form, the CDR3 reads TGTGCCAGTAGTATGGCACAGCAAGAGACCCAGTACTTC.

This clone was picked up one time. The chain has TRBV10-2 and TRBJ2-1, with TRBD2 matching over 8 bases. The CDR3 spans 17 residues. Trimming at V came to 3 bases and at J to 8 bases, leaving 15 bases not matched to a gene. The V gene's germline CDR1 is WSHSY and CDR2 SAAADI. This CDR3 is CASSDPFSGAPGDEQFF. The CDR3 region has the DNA TGCGCCAGCAGTGACCCGTTTAGCGGGGCCCCCGGGGATGAGCAGTTCTTC.

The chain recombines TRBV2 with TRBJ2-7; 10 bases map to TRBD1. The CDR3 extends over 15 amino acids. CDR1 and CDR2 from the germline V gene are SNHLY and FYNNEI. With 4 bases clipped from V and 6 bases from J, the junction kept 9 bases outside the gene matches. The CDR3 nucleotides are TGTGCCAGCAGTGTAATCGGGGACAGGGGACGCGAGCAGTACTTC. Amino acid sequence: CASSVIGDRGREQYF.

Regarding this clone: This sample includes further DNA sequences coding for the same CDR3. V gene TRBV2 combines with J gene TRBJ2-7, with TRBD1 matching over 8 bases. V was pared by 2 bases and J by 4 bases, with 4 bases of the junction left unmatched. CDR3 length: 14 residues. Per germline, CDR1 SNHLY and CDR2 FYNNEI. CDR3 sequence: CASSEQGARYEQYF. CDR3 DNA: TGTGCCAGCAGTGAACAGGGGGCGAGGTACGAGCAGTACTTC.

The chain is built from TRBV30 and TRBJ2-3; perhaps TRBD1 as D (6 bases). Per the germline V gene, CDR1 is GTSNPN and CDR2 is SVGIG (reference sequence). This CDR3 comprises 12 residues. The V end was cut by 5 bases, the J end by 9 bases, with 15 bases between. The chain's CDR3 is CAWSPLQGTQYF. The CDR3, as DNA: TGTGCCTGGTCTCCCCTACAGGGAACGCAGTATTTT.

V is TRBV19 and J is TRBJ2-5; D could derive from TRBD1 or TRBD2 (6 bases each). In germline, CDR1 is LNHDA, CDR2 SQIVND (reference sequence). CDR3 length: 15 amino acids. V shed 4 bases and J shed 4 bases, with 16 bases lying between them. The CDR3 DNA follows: TGTGCCAGTAGTACTCCCTACGAGGGGGGAGAGACCCAGTACTTC. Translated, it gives CASSTPYEGGETQYF.